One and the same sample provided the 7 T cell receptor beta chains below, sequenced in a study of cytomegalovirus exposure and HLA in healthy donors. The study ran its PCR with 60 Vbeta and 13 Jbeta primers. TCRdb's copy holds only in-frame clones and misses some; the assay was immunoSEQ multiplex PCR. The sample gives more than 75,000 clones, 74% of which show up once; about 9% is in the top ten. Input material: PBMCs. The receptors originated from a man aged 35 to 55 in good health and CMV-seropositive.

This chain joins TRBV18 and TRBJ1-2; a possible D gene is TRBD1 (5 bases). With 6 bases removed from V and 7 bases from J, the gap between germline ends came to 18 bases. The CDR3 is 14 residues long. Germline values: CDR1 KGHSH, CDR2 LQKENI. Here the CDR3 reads CASSLETASSGYTF. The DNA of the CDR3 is TGTGCCAGCTCCCTCGAGACAGCTTCCAGTGGCTACACCTTC.

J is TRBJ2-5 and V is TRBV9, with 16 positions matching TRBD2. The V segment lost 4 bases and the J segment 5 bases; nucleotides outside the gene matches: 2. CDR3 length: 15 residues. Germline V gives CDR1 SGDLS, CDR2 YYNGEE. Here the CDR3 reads CASSPGLAGGETQYF. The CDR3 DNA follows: TGTGCCAGCAGCCCGGGACTAGCGGGGGGGGAGACCCAGTACTTC. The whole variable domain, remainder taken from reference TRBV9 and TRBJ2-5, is DSGVTQTPKHLITATGQRVTLRCSPRSGDLSVYWYQQSLDQGLQFLIQYYNGEERAKGNILERFSAQQFPDLHSELNLSSLELGDSALYFCASSPGLAGGETQYFGPGTRLLVL.

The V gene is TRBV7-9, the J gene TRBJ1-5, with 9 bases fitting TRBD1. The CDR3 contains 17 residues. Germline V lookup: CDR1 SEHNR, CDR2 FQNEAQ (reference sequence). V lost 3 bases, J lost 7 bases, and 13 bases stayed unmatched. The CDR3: CASSLAVGQGIRQPQHF. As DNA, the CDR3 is TGTGCCAGCAGCTTGGCGGTTGGACAGGGGATAAGGCAGCCCCAGCATTTT.

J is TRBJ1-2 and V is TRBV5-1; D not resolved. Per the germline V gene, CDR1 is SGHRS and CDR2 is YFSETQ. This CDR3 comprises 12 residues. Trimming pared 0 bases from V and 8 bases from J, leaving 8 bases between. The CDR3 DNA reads TGCGCCAGCAGCTTGGACCCAACAGGCTACACCTTC. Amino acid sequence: CASSLDPTGYTF.

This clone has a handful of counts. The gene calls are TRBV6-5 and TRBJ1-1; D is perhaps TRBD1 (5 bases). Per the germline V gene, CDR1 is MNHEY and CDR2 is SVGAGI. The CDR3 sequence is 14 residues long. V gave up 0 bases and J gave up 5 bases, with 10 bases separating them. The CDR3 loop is CASSYSAGRTEAFF. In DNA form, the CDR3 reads TGTGCCAGCAGTTACTCGGCGGGGCGGACTGAAGCTTTCTTT.

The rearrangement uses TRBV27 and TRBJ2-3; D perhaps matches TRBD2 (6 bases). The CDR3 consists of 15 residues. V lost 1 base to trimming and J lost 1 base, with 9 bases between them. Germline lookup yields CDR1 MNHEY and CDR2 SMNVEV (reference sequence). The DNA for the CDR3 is TGTGCCAGCAGTTTATTAGCGGACGGCACAGATACGCAGTATTTT. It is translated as CASSLLADGTDTQYF.

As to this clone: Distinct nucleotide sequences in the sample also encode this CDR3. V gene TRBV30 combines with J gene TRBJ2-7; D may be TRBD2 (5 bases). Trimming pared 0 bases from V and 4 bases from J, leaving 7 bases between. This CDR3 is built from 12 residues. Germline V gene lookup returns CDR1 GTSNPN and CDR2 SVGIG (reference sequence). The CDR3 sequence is CAWSVGGYEQYF. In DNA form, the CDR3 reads TGTGCCTGGAGTGTTGGAGGTTACGAGCAGTACTTC.